This T cell receptor beta chain was documented in a study of a mutant IDH1 vaccine in newly diagnosed glioma. In germline, CDR1 is MNHEY, CDR2 SVGAGI. CDR3 length: 16 amino acids. The ends were cut back, 0 bases at V and 6 bases at J, with 14 bases in the middle. Time point meaning: week 23, last vaccination. A single vaccine dose contained 300 ug of mutant IDH1 20-mer peptide, and topical imiquimod was used with it. The repertoire was sequenced with immunoSEQ multiplex PCR; TCRdb's copy has only in-frame clones and lacks some. The sample has roughly 60,000 clones, about four fifths seen once; the top ten hold 5% to 8%. As to this clone: Its matching antigen is unknown.

The receptor was derived from a man between 40 and 49 years old with glioma. The sequencing here drew on PBMCs, taken from a glioma patient whose treatment included an IDH1 peptide vaccine. The gene calls are TRBV6-5 and TRBJ2-2; D is unclear. This chain's CDR3 is CASSYSGHGRAGELFF. DNA of the CDR3: TGTGCCAGCAGTTACTCTGGTCACGGTCGGGCCGGGGAGCTGTTTTTT.